This T cell receptor beta chain was sequenced for a study of blood T cell repertoires in COVID-19. Study in general: Donors in the United States, Italy and Spain gave samples during acute or convalescent COVID-19. Nucleic acid was either cDNA or gDNA, and it came from T cells, B-cell-depleted T cells, or PBMCs.

The junction had 7 bases not matched to a gene; V was cut back by 0 bases and J by 4 bases. The CDR3 runs to 17 residues. From germline, CDR1 is SGHRS and CDR2 YFSETQ. Original handling: For nucleated cells, counts were estimated from reference gene primer amplification. Here immunoSEQ multiplex PCR was the method, and the copy in TCRdb shows in-frame clones only, minus some. The V and J calls and clone size are taken from that table; D and trimming were inferred from the DNA. The sample has 400,000 to 550,000 clones; around nine tenths are singletons. The specimen sequenced was peripheral blood. This sequence was found in a woman between 25 and 40 years old with acute or convalescent COVID-19. The chain couples TRBV5-1 to TRBJ2-3, with 11 nucleotides matching TRBD2. CDR3 in amino acids: CASSLGRSGGVPDTQYF. The CDR3 DNA is TGCGCCAGCAGCTTGGGTCGTAGCGGGGGGGTCCCAGATACGCAGTATTTT.